The 26 T cell receptor beta chains presented below share a single source sample, sequenced in a study of T cell repertoires in cytomegalovirus infection. From the reads, TCRdb called clonotypes with MiXCR, one entry per CDR3 protein. This table has 250,000 to 300,000 distinct CDR3 sequences, over 15% appearing once. Input material: CD8+ T cells from PBMCs. Receptors were obtained from a human donor in good health (CMV status not recorded). Some clones in this sample may be carry-over from other donors' samples.

The chain is built from TRBV6-2 or TRBV6-3 and TRBJ2-7; D is possibly TRBD1 (7 bases). Trimming left V 2 bases short and J 5 bases short, with 10 bases between. This CDR3 region has 13 residues. Germline V gene lookup returns CDR1 MNHEY and CDR2 SVGEGT. The CDR3 bases are TGTGCCAGCAGTTACGGAGGGGGCAACGAGCAGTACTTC. It encodes CASSYGGGNEQYF.

The chain has TRBV4-1 and TRBJ2-2, with D possibly TRBD1 on 6 matching bases. This CDR3 comprises 14 residues. Germline assignment: CDR1 MGHRA and CDR2 YSYEKL. Deletions cut 2 bases from V and 6 bases from J, with 10 bases between. The CDR3 DNA is TGCGCCAGCAGCCAACCTGGGGGCTCCGGGGAGCTGTTTTTT. Its protein product is CASSQPGGSGELFF.

V is TRBV28 and J is TRBJ1-2; D may be TRBD1 (5 bases). V dropped 5 bases and J dropped 8 bases, with 18 bases sitting between them. Per germline, CDR1 MDHEN and CDR2 SYDVKM. This CDR3 comprises 14 residues. The CDR3 DNA is TGTGCCAGCAGTCAAGGGACCTCGAGGGAGGGCTACACCTTC. Protein sequence: CASSQGTSREGYTF.

The chain is built from TRBV28 and TRBJ2-7; D remains unclear. Germline V lookup: CDR1 MDHEN, CDR2 SYDVKM. The V end lost 10 bases, the J end lost 6 bases, and 16 bases lay between the germline ends. The CDR3 runs 12 residues. The CDR3 DNA reads TGTGCCACCTCCCGGCCCAGCCTCGAGCAGTACTTC. This codes for CATSRPSLEQYF.

This clonotype was seen ten or more times. CDR3 sequence (DNA): TGTGCCAGCAGGCTCGGACAGAAAACCTCCTACGAGCAGTACTTC. Protein product: CASRLGQKTSYEQYF. The chain has TRBV6-2 or TRBV6-3 and TRBJ2-7; maybe TRBD1 (6 bases). The germline CDR1 and CDR2 sequences are MNHEY and SVGEGT. The CDR3 runs to 15 residues. Trimming removed 6 bases from V and 0 bases from J, with 15 bases in between.

As to this clonotype: This may arise from a read error, as a much more abundant clone is one base away. This chain uses TRBV12-3 or TRBV12-4 with TRBJ1-3; possibly TRBD1 for D (5 bases). The CDR3 is made up of 16 amino acids. Trimming took off 3 bases at V and 0 bases at J, with 12 bases between the two ends. CDR3 amino acids: CASSFGHPASGNTIYF. CDR3 nucleotide sequence: TGTGCCAGCAGTTTTGGACACCCAGCCTCTGGAAACACCATATATTTT.

This clonotype has a count of ten or more. The rearrangement links TRBV7-9 to TRBJ2-7, with D perhaps assigned TRBD1 or TRBD2 (6 bases each). Germline loops: CDR1 SEHNR, CDR2 FQNEAQ (reference sequence). Between the trimmed V and J ends, which lost 6 bases and 2 bases, there was a span of 20 bases. The CDR3 length is 16 residues. In nucleotides, the CDR3 is TGTGCCAGCAGTCTCCGAGGGGGGCACGGCACCTACGAGCAGTACTTC. It is translated as CASSLRGGHGTYEQYF.

The J gene is TRBJ1-5, the V gene TRBV4-1; 7 bases align to TRBD1. Germline CDR1 and CDR2: MGHRA and YSYEKL. After removal of 4 bases from V and 3 bases from J, the junction contained 15 bases not matched to a gene. The length of the CDR3 is 18 residues. In DNA form, the CDR3 reads TGCGCCAGCAGCCGAACGGGACCCGGGACAGCTTCCAATCAGCCCCAGCATTTT. Residues: CASSRTGPGTASNQPQHF.

This clonotype was detected ten times or more. This chain links TRBV6-1 with TRBJ2-1; D call uncertain. V lost 1 base and J lost 0, with 4 bases in between. The CDR3 contains 14 residues. Germline assignment: CDR1 MNHNS and CDR2 SASEGT. The CDR3 region has the DNA TGTGCCAGCAGTGAAGGAGGCTCCTACAATGAGCAGTTCTTC. It translates to CASSEGGSYNEQFF.

This clonotype has a handful of counts. The chain carries TRBV2 and TRBJ1-6; D perhaps matches TRBD1 (6 bases). CDR3 length equals 15 residues. V was shortened by 4 bases and J by 10 bases, with 17 bases between the two germline ends. Germline-derived CDR1 and CDR2 are SNHLY and FYNNEI. The CDR3: CASSGGQTASSPLHF. The DNA of the CDR3 is TGTGCCAGCAGTGGCGGACAGACAGCAAGCTCACCCCTCCACTTT.

Ten or more counts support this clonotype. CDR3 protein: CASTPASGKLFF. Written as DNA, the CDR3 is TGTGCCAGTACCCCCGCTTCGGGTAAACTGTTTTTT. This chain uses TRBV19 with TRBJ1-4; D is undetermined. The CDR3 covers 12 residues. Looked up from germline, CDR1 is LNHDA and CDR2 is SQIVND (reference sequence). Trimming cost V 7 bases and J 11 bases, with 14 bases left between them.

Ten or more counts support this clonotype. This chain links TRBV10-3 with TRBJ2-1, with 8 bases identical to TRBD2. Trimming at V came to 2 bases and at J to 4 bases, leaving 10 bases not matched to a gene. The CDR3 contains 17 residues. Germline V gene lookup returns CDR1 ENHRY and CDR2 SYGVKD. The CDR3 DNA reads as TGTGCCATCAGTGAGACCGGCGGCGGGGGGTTTTACAATGAGCAGTTCTTC. Protein: CAISETGGGGFYNEQFF.

The chain has TRBV19 and TRBJ1-1; D uncertain. This CDR3 comprises 13 residues. Germline V gene lookup returns CDR1 LNHDA and CDR2 SQIVND (reference sequence). The V gene lost 3 bases and the J gene lost 1 base, with 6 bases spanning the gap. The CDR3 coding sequence is TGTGCCAGTAGTATTTGGAGGAACACTGAAGCTTTCTTT. It specifies CASSIWRNTEAFF.

This chain connects TRBV28 to TRBJ2-1; D is perhaps TRBD2 (6 bases). CDR3 length: 14 amino acids. Germline loops: CDR1 MDHEN, CDR2 SYDVKM. The V gene lost 7 bases and the J gene lost 6 bases, with 16 bases spanning the gap. CDR3 in amino acids: CASTIGLAINEQFF. The CDR3 DNA reads as TGTGCCAGCACCATAGGGCTAGCGATCAATGAGCAGTTCTTC.

This clonotype turned up a few times. This chain joins TRBV12-3 or TRBV12-4 and TRBJ2-1; D might be TRBD1 (5 bases). Trimming stripped 4 bases from V and 2 bases from J, with 18 bases between. CDR3 length: 17 residues. The CDR3 reads CASSWGAGRRPYNEQFF. The CDR3 nucleotides read TGTGCCAGCAGTTGGGGCGCAGGAAGACGTCCCTACAATGAGCAGTTCTTC.

This clonotype was counted at least ten times. The chain links TRBV12-3 or TRBV12-4 to TRBJ2-1; D possibly corresponds to TRBD1 (6 bases). V gave up 3 bases and J gave up 11 bases, with 11 bases separating them. The CDR3 is 12 residues long. The CDR3 spells CASSFFDRKQFF. The CDR3 bases are TGTGCCAGCAGTTTCTTCGACAGGAAGCAGTTCTTC.

This chain links TRBV7-9 with TRBJ2-1, with TRBD1 matching 7 bases. Losses at the gene ends were 2 bases for V and 3 bases for J; bases not matched to a gene: 7. The V gene's germline CDR1 is SEHNR and CDR2 FQNEAQ (reference sequence). The CDR3 sequence is 16 residues long. Here the CDR3 reads CASSLILGTDYNEQFF. CDR3 nucleotides: TGTGCCAGCAGCTTAATACTGGGGACAGACTACAATGAGCAGTTCTTC.

This clonotype has ten or more counts. This sequence joins TRBV7-3 and TRBJ2-1, with 9 bases fitting TRBD2. J gave up 12 bases and V 0 bases, and 9 bases lay outside the gene matches. Germline V gives CDR1 SGHTA, CDR2 FQGTGA. CDR3 length: 15 amino acids. The CDR3: CASSLTLAGAPGQFF. In DNA form, the CDR3 reads TGTGCCAGCAGCTTAACTTTAGCGGGGGCCCCAGGGCAGTTCTTC.

The chain carries TRBV19 and TRBJ1-1, with 8 bases matching TRBD1. CDR3 size: 15 residues. V lost 3 bases and J lost 0; bases outside the gene matches: 3. Looked up from germline, CDR1 is LNHDA and CDR2 is SQIVND (reference sequence). CDR3 DNA: TGTGCCAGTAGTATGGGACAGGAGCTGAACACTGAAGCTTTCTTT. Translating it yields CASSMGQELNTEAFF.

This clonotype has at least ten counts. This sequence joins TRBV27 and TRBJ1-5; D not resolved. CDR1 is MNHEY and CDR2 is SMNVEV in the germline V gene (reference sequence). The V and J ends lost 3 bases and 4 bases respectively, with 7 bases between them. The CDR3 is 13 residues long. The CDR3 here is CASSLTGNQPQHF. The CDR3 coding sequence is TGTGCCAGCAGTTTGACGGGAAATCAGCCCCAGCATTTT.

This clonotype came up many times. J is TRBJ2-7 and V is TRBV7-6, with TRBD2 as a possible D gene (5 bases). The CDR3 sequence is 14 residues long. Germline lookup yields CDR1 SGHVS and CDR2 FNYEAQ. V was clipped by 4 bases and J by 2 bases, with 12 bases between them. The CDR3 region is CASSSSGSPYEQYF. The CDR3 DNA reads as TGTGCCAGCAGCTCGTCGGGATCCCCCTACGAGCAGTACTTC. Combining the CDR3 with reference TRBV7-6 and TRBJ2-7 gives the whole variable domain GAGVSQSPRYKVTKRGQDVALRCDPISGHVSLYWYRQALGQGPEFLTYFNYEAQQDKSGLPNDRFSAERPEGSISTLTIQRTEQRDSAMYRCASSSSGSPYEQYFGPGTRLTVT.

The V call is TRBV10-3, the J call TRBJ2-7, with TRBD1 matching over 11 bases. Germline CDR1 and CDR2: ENHRY and SYGVKD. With V trimmed by 6 bases and J by 3 bases, 4 bases remained unmatched. The CDR3 runs to 14 residues. Here the CDR3 DNA reads TGTGCCATCAGGGACAGGGGGCTGATCTACGAGCAGTACTTC. This encodes CAIRDRGLIYEQYF.

This clonotype was recorded a few times. The chain couples TRBV5-4 to TRBJ1-1, with D unclear. Trimming pared 2 bases from V and 0 bases from J, leaving 5 bases between. Germline V gives CDR1 SGHNT, CDR2 YYREEE (reference sequence). The CDR3 is made up of 13 amino acids. The chain's CDR3 is CASSFGMNTEAFF. CDR3 DNA: TGTGCCAGCAGCTTTGGAATGAACACTGAAGCTTTCTTT. The full variable domain, rest sourced from reference TRBV5-4 and TRBJ1-1, is ETGVTQSPTHLIKTRGQQVTLRCSSQSGHNTVSWYQQALGQGPQFIFQYYREEENGRGNFPPRFSGLQFPNYSSELNVNALELDDSALYLCASSFGMNTEAFFGQGTRLTVV.

There are a few counts of this clonotype. The rearrangement uses TRBV7-9 and TRBJ1-1; no clear D. This CDR3 is built from 17 residues. Trimming stripped 2 bases from V and 1 base from J, with 17 bases between. Germline lookup yields CDR1 SEHNR and CDR2 FQNEAQ (reference sequence). CDR3: CASSLSRSKGRNTEAFF. CDR3 DNA: TGTGCCAGCAGCTTATCCAGATCTAAGGGAAGGAACACTGAAGCTTTCTTT.

This clonotype has just a few counts. This chain uses TRBV25-1 with TRBJ2-1; D assignment may be TRBD1 or TRBD2 (5 bases each). In germline, CDR1 is MGHDK, CDR2 SYGVNS. CDR3 size: 16 residues. Trimming shortened V by 2 bases and J by 5 bases, and 16 bases separated the two germline ends. The CDR3 protein is CASSEPFGGPNNEQFF. CDR3 in DNA: TGTGCCAGCAGTGAACCCTTTGGGGGTCCGAACAATGAGCAGTTCTTC.

The chain is built from TRBV19 and TRBJ1-1, with 9 positions matching TRBD1. Germline-derived CDR1 and CDR2 are LNHDA and SQIVND (reference sequence). There are 16 residues in the CDR3. Losses at the gene ends were 6 bases for V and 7 bases for J; bases not matched to a gene: 15. DNA for the CDR3: TGTGCCAGTAGGGGAGGACAGGGGCCTCTAACATATGAAGCTTTCTTT. This codes for CASRGGQGPLTYEAFF.